The 30 T cell receptor beta chains reported below all come from one sample, sequenced in a study of blood T cell repertoires in COVID-19. Profiling relied on immunoSEQ multiplex PCR, and the TCRdb table lists in-frame clones only, not all of them. The sample lists over 250,000 clones; roughly 86% were seen once. The sample consisted of peripheral blood. These receptors were taken from a woman under 40 with acute or convalescent COVID-19.

V usage is TRBV14 and J usage is TRBJ2-1; 11 bases are a match to TRBD2. V trimming: 4 bases; J trimming: 7 bases; junction bases outside the gene matches: 6. Looked up from germline, CDR1 is SGHDN and CDR2 is FVKESK. The CDR3 covers 15 residues. The CDR3 DNA reads TGTGCCAGCAGCCGGCTGACTAGCGGGATTAATGAGCAGTTCTTC. This translates into CASSRLTSGINEQFF.

Notes on this clone: At one of its ends the junction is not consistent with the germline gene, which may arise from a read error. The chain employs TRBV4-1 and TRBJ2-2; weak D call: TRBD2 (6 bases). The CDR3 runs to 14 residues. The V gene's germline CDR1 is MGHRA and CDR2 YSYEKL. The CDR3 bases are TGCGCCAGCAGCCAAGTGGGCGGGACCGGGGAGCCGTTTTTT. Protein product: CASSQVGGTGEPFF.

This chain connects TRBV25-1 to TRBJ2-7; 12 bases map to TRBD1. Unmatched junction bases numbered 3, after V lost 4 bases and J lost 2 bases. The CDR3 contains 15 residues. Germline values: CDR1 MGHDK, CDR2 SYGVNS. For the CDR3, the DNA is TGTGCCAGCAGTGGGGGACAGGGGGCGGCCTACGAGCAGTACTTC. Residues: CASSGGQGAAYEQYF.

V and J are TRBV7-2 and TRBJ2-1; TRBD2 matches at 9 bases. The CDR3 sequence is 16 residues long. J gave up 3 bases and V 1 base, and 4 bases lay outside the gene matches. CDR1 and CDR2 (germline): SGHTA, FQGNSA. In DNA, the CDR3 is TGTGCCAGCAGCTTAGTGCGGGAGGGCTACTACAATGAGCAGTTCTTC. As protein: CASSLVREGYYNEQFF.

V gene TRBV15 combines with J gene TRBJ1-5, with no clear D. The CDR3 loop spans 14 amino acids. Trimming shortened V by 0 bases and J by 4 bases, and 7 bases separated the two germline ends. Germline V gene lookup returns CDR1 LNHNV and CDR2 YYDKDF (reference sequence). The CDR3: CATSRDQLNQPQHF. The CDR3 nucleotides are TGTGCCACCAGCAGAGATCAGTTGAATCAGCCCCAGCATTTT.

The chain has TRBV18 and TRBJ1-1, with 7 positions matching TRBD1. This CDR3 region has 15 residues. The germline V gene has CDR1 KGHSH and CDR2 LQKENI. J lost 1 base, V lost 10 bases, and 12 bases had no gene match. The CDR3 spells CANANNRGRNTEAFF. CDR3 sequence (DNA): TGTGCCAACGCAAATAACAGGGGAAGGAACACTGAAGCTTTCTTT. Full variable domain (remainder filled in from reference TRBV18 and TRBJ1-1): NAGVMQNPRHLVRRRGQEARLRCSPMKGHSHVYWYRQLPEEGLKFMVYLQKENIIDESGMPKERFSAEFPKEGPSILRIQQVVRGDSAAYFCANANNRGRNTEAFFGQGTRLTVV.

This sequence joins TRBV30 and TRBJ2-1; 10 bases match TRBD2. J was trimmed by 0 bases and V by 2 bases; bases with no gene match: 10. Germline CDR1 reads GTSNPN; CDR2 reads SVGIG (reference sequence). CDR3 size: 18 residues. The CDR3 sequence: CAWSSQLAGASSYNEQFF. The CDR3 region has the DNA TGTGCCTGGAGTTCTCAGCTAGCGGGAGCGAGCTCCTACAATGAGCAGTTCTTC.

As for this clone: Other DNA sequences in the same sample also yield this CDR3. The chain couples TRBV9 to TRBJ1-4; 9 positions agree with TRBD1. Germline V gene sequence: CDR1 SGDLS, CDR2 YYNGEE. The CDR3 is made up of 14 amino acids. With 4 bases clipped from V and 7 bases from J, the junction kept 5 bases outside the gene matches. The CDR3, as DNA: TGTGCCAGCAGCCCCACAGGGGGCCGTGAAAAACTGTTTTTT. It is translated as CASSPTGGREKLFF.

This sequence joins TRBV10-3 and TRBJ2-3, with TRBD1 identical over 11 bases. CDR1 and CDR2 (germline): ENHRY, SYGVKD. V was clipped by 10 bases and J by 4 bases; unmatched bases: 4. The CDR3 is 13 amino acids. In DNA, the CDR3 is TGTGCCACCGGACAGGGGGCCGCAGATACGCAGTATTTT. It specifies CATGQGAADTQYF.

The gene calls are TRBV4-2 and TRBJ1-1, with D maybe TRBD1 (5 bases). With 1 base removed from V and 4 bases from J, the gap between germline ends came to 13 bases. Germline-derived CDR1 and CDR2 are LGHNA and YNFKEQ. The CDR3 consists of 15 residues. The CDR3 DNA follows: TGTGCCAGCAGCCAAGGGGGCGCAGCTCCCACTGAAGCTTTCTTT. It yields the protein CASSQGGAAPTEAFF.

The chain uses TRBV4-3 and TRBJ2-7; 8 positions match TRBD2. V was pared by 0 bases and J by 3 bases, with 4 bases of the junction left unmatched. The germline CDR1 and CDR2 sequences are LGHNA and YSLEER. This CDR3 is 15 amino acids long. CDR3 coding DNA: TGCGCCAGCAGCCAAGAAGCGGGAGAAGTCTACGAGCAGTACTTC. This sequence encodes CASSQEAGEVYEQYF.

A note on this clone: The same CDR3 is also encoded by other DNA sequences in this sample. CDR3 DNA: TGCAGCGTTAACAGGGGGATGAACACTGAAGCTTTCTTT. Amino acids: CSVNRGMNTEAFF. The chain is built from TRBV29-1 and TRBJ1-1, with TRBD1 identical over 8 bases. The CDR3 sequence is 13 residues long. Losses at the gene ends were 5 bases for V and 0 bases for J; bases not matched to a gene: 2. Per the germline V gene, CDR1 is SQVTM and CDR2 is ANQGSEA.

This clone showed up just once. The chain employs TRBV27 and TRBJ2-7, with 9 bases aligning to TRBD1. CDR3 length equals 13 residues. Germline lookup yields CDR1 MNHEY and CDR2 SMNVEV (reference sequence). The ends lost 0 bases at V and 12 bases at J; junction bases unmatched: 6. The CDR3 spells CASSLSTGGGRYF. For the CDR3, the DNA is TGTGCCAGCAGTTTATCTACAGGGGGCGGTCGGTACTTC.

V is TRBV27 and J is TRBJ2-7; 12 bases agree with TRBD2. Per the germline V gene, CDR1 is MNHEY and CDR2 is SMNVEV (reference sequence). V was clipped by 4 bases and J by 2 bases; unmatched bases: 3. The CDR3 sequence is 15 residues long. CDR3 region: CASSSLAGGTYEQYF. The CDR3 DNA reads TGTGCCAGCAGTTCACTAGCGGGAGGTACCTACGAGCAGTACTTC.

Concerning this clone: The same CDR3 can be traced to other DNA sequences in this sample. CDR3 in DNA: TGTGCCTGGAGAGCCGGGGTAACTGAAGCTTTCTTT. Its protein product is CAWRAGVTEAFF. The rearrangement uses TRBV30 and TRBJ1-1; D gene uncertain. The CDR3 spans 12 residues. The V end was cut by 3 bases, the J end by 5 bases, with 10 bases between. The germline V gene has CDR1 GTSNPN and CDR2 SVGIG (reference sequence).

This clone was recorded only once. The chain is built from TRBV30 and TRBJ1-1; 9 bases agree with TRBD1. The CDR3 runs 15 residues. Germline V gene data show CDR1 as GTSNPN and CDR2 as SVGIG (reference sequence). With 3 bases clipped from V and 3 bases from J, the junction kept 8 bases outside the gene matches. The DNA of the CDR3 is TGTGCCTGGAGATCTACAGGGGGCTTTTACACTGAAGCTTTCTTT. As protein: CAWRSTGGFYTEAFF.

This clone was seen just once. V is TRBV9 and J is TRBJ2-1, with TRBD2 matching over 12 bases. V shed 0 bases, J shed 4 bases, and the junction held 5 bases outside the gene matches. The germline CDR1 and CDR2 sequences are SGDLS and YYNGEE. This CDR3 is built from 17 residues. This CDR3 reads CASSVAPSGREYNEQFF. CDR3 nucleotide sequence: TGTGCCAGCAGCGTAGCCCCTAGCGGGAGGGAATACAATGAGCAGTTCTTC.

CDR3 in amino acids: CASSLGHPSYNEQFF. The CDR3 nucleotides are TGTGCCAGCAGTTTAGGGCACCCCTCCTACAATGAGCAGTTCTTC. The chain uses TRBV27 and TRBJ2-1; D is ambiguous. Germline V gene sequence: CDR1 MNHEY, CDR2 SMNVEV (reference sequence). V lost 2 bases and J lost 0, with 8 bases in between. CDR3 size: 15 residues.

The chain employs TRBV6-6 and TRBJ2-1; 10 nucleotides match TRBD2. Germline CDR1 is MNHNY and CDR2 is SVGAGI (reference sequence). J was trimmed by 1 base and V by 4 bases; bases with no gene match: 4. This CDR3 spans 16 amino acids. CDR3 nucleotide sequence: TGTGCCAGCAGTTCCCTAGCGGGAGCTTCCTACAATGAGCAGTTCTTC. Its translation: CASSSLAGASYNEQFF.

CDR3 sequence reads: CAWSVSFQGANTGELFF. CDR3 bases: TGTGCCTGGAGTGTAAGTTTTCAGGGGGCGAACACCGGGGAGCTGTTTTTT. V and J are TRBV30 and TRBJ2-2; 7 nucleotides align to TRBD1. CDR3 length: 17 residues. Per the germline V gene, CDR1 is GTSNPN and CDR2 is SVGIG (reference sequence). With V trimmed by 0 bases and J by 0 bases, 7 bases remained unmatched.

The gene calls are TRBV4-3 and TRBJ2-7, with a possible D match to TRBD2 (5 bases). The CDR3 covers 14 residues. Per germline, CDR1 LGHNA and CDR2 YSLEER. V gave up 3 bases and J gave up 2 bases, with 11 bases separating them. The CDR3 DNA reads TGCGCCAGCAGCCACCCCGGGGTCACCTACGAGCAGTACTTC. This gives the protein CASSHPGVTYEQYF.

V usage is TRBV9 and J usage is TRBJ2-3; the match to TRBD1 covers 8 bases. Germline V lookup: CDR1 SGDLS, CDR2 YYNGEE. Trimming at V came to 3 bases and at J to 2 bases, leaving 5 bases not matched to a gene. CDR3 size: 15 residues. CDR3 coding DNA: TGTGCCAGCAGCGCCACAGGGGGTTACACAGATACGCAGTATTTT. This translates into CASSATGGYTDTQYF.

The chain is built from TRBV27 and TRBJ2-5; 7 positions agree with TRBD1. CDR1 and CDR2 (germline): MNHEY, SMNVEV (reference sequence). CDR3 length equals 16 residues. V trimming: 6 bases; J trimming: 1 base; junction bases outside the gene matches: 11. The CDR3 coding sequence is TGTGCCAGCAGCCCTCAGACAGGGTGGCTCCAAGAGACCCAGTACTTC. Its protein is CASSPQTGWLQETQYF.

The V and J genes are TRBV2 and TRBJ2-1; 13 bases are a match to TRBD2. This CDR3 contains 15 residues. V lost 6 bases, J lost 6 bases, and 5 bases stayed unmatched. CDR1 is SNHLY, CDR2 FYNNEI, per germline. Written as DNA, the CDR3 is TGTGCCAGCAGGTCGGGACTAGCGGGGCTCAATGAGCAGTTCTTC. It codes for CASRSGLAGLNEQFF.

The J gene is TRBJ1-3, the V gene TRBV30; 7 bases fit TRBD1. V gave up 4 bases and J gave up 7 bases; unmatched junction bases: 7. This CDR3 spans 13 amino acids. Germline loops: CDR1 GTSNPN, CDR2 SVGIG (reference sequence). The CDR3 coding sequence is TGTGCCTGGACGACAGGGTTGAAGAACACCATATATTTT. It yields the protein CAWTTGLKNTIYF.

The chain uses TRBV5-1 and TRBJ2-2; 12 bases fit TRBD2. From germline, CDR1 is SGHRS and CDR2 YFSETQ. The CDR3 length is 17 residues. Trimming removed 4 bases from V and 6 bases from J; junction bases left unmatched: 10. The CDR3 sequence: CASSKTGTSGFPGELFF. DNA of the CDR3: TGCGCCAGCAGCAAGACGGGGACTAGCGGGTTTCCCGGGGAGCTGTTTTTT.

This chain connects TRBV19 to TRBJ1-5; D is uncertain. The CDR3 runs to 13 residues. The germline CDR1 and CDR2 sequences are LNHDA and SQIVND (reference sequence). V was trimmed by 6 bases and J by 2 bases, leaving 8 bases between them. CDR3 sequence (DNA): TGTGCCAGTAGCGGTCCGGGCAATCAGCCCCAGCATTTT. It specifies CASSGPGNQPQHF.

This chain links TRBV7-9 with TRBJ1-4; unclear D gene. The ends were cut back, 2 bases at V and 8 bases at J, with 12 bases in the middle. This CDR3 is built from 14 residues. Germline V gene lookup returns CDR1 SEHNR and CDR2 FQNEAQ (reference sequence). The CDR3 loop reads CASSLRGSEEKLFF. For the CDR3, the DNA is TGTGCCAGCAGCTTAAGAGGGTCAGAGGAAAAACTGTTTTTT.

The gene calls are TRBV9 and TRBJ2-3; perhaps TRBD2 as D (5 bases). CDR3 length: 16 residues. Germline CDR1 reads SGDLS; CDR2 reads YYNGEE. V was trimmed by 1 base and J by 1 base, leaving 13 bases between them. CDR3 in amino acids: CASSVSPGAGTDTQYF. CDR3 nucleotides: TGTGCCAGCAGCGTATCCCCTGGAGCGGGCACAGATACGCAGTATTTT.

This clone was seen only a few times. The rearrangement links TRBV19 to TRBJ2-7, with a possible D match to TRBD1 (5 bases). From germline, CDR1 is LNHDA and CDR2 SQIVND (reference sequence). This CDR3 has 12 amino acids. Trimming shortened V by 8 bases and J by 5 bases, and 13 bases separated the two germline ends. The chain's CDR3 is CASGSGPHEQYF. The DNA for the CDR3 is TGTGCCAGTGGGTCAGGGCCCCACGAGCAGTACTTC.